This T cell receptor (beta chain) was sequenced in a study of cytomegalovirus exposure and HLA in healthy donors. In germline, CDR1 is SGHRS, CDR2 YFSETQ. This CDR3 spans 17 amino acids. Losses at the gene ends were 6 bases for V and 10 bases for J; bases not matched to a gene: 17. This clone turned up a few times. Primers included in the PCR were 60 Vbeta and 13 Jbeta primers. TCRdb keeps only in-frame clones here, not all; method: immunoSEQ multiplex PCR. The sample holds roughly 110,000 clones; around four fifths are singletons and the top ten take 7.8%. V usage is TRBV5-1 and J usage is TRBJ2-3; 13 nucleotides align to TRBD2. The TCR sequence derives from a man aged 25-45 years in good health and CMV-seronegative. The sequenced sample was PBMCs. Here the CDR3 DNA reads TGCGCCAGCAAAGTCCGATCGACTAGCGGGGGGTTCATGTCGCAGTATTTT. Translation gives CASKVRSTSGGFMSQYF. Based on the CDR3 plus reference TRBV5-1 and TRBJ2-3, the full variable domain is KAGVTQTPRYLIKTRGQQVTLSCSPISGHRSVSWYQQTPGQGLQFLFEYFSETQRNKGNFPGRFSGRQFSNSRSEMNVSTLELGDSALYLCASKVRSTSGGFMSQYFGPGTRLTVL.